The 23 T cell receptor beta chains below were found in one sample sequenced in a study of T cell responses to AZD1222 COVID-19 vaccine. Sequencing was performed with immunoSEQ multiplex PCR; in TCRdb, only in-frame clones are kept and a portion is missing. The table has around 110,000 clones, 92% seen once. The material was peripheral blood, obtained 28 days after the second AZD1222 dose. The receptor set was obtained from an adult who received the AZD1222 COVID-19 vaccine.

This sequence joins TRBV6-5 and TRBJ2-2; possibly TRBD1 or TRBD2 for D (6 bases each). CDR1 is MNHEY and CDR2 is SVGAGI in the germline V gene. The CDR3 extends over 14 amino acids. V shed 4 bases and J shed 5 bases, with 11 bases lying between them. CDR3: CASSSGGRTGELFF. Here the CDR3 DNA reads TGTGCCAGCAGTTCCGGGGGCCGGACCGGGGAGCTGTTTTTT.

This rearrangement joins TRBV5-4 to TRBJ1-3, with D possibly TRBD1 on 5 matching bases. The length of the CDR3 is 14 residues. Deletions cut 4 bases from V and 4 bases from J, with 12 bases between. Germline V gives CDR1 SGHNT, CDR2 YYREEE (reference sequence). CDR3 in DNA: TGTGCCAGCAGCCCCGGGGGGGAAGGAAACACCATATATTTT. Translated: CASSPGGEGNTIYF.

This rearrangement joins TRBV18 to TRBJ2-7; D might be TRBD2 (6 bases). This CDR3 region has 15 residues. Germline V CDR1 and CDR2: KGHSH, LQKENI. Trimming pared 2 bases from V and 0 bases from J, leaving 11 bases between. The CDR3 sequence is CASSPESGSSYEQYF. In DNA, the CDR3 is TGTGCCAGCTCACCAGAGTCCGGGAGCTCCTACGAGCAGTACTTC.

The gene calls are TRBV5-4 and TRBJ2-1; D gene ambiguous. The V end was cut by 1 base, the J end by 8 bases, with 7 bases between. The CDR3 runs 12 residues. Germline V gene data show CDR1 as SGHNT and CDR2 as YYREEE (reference sequence). Written as DNA, the CDR3 is TGTGCCAGCAGCTTGAATAGTGATGAGCAGTTCTTC. It yields the protein CASSLNSDEQFF.

In its sample, this clone was seen once. The chain employs TRBV2 and TRBJ1-4; 7 bases align to TRBD1. Trimming at V came to 3 bases and at J to 7 bases, leaving 5 bases not matched to a gene. The CDR3 covers 14 residues. Looked up from germline, CDR1 is SNHLY and CDR2 is FYNNEI. The CDR3 nucleotides read TGTGCCAGCAGTGAGTCCCAGGGGGGTGAAAAACTGTTTTTT. Amino acid sequence: CASSESQGGEKLFF. The full variable domain, its missing parts supplied by reference TRBV2 and TRBJ1-4, is EPEVTQTPSHQVTQMGQEVILRCVPISNHLYFYWYRQILGQKVEFLVSFYNNEISEKSEIFDDQFSVERPDGSNFTLKIRSTKLEDSAMYFCASSESQGGEKLFFGSGTQLSVL.

This chain joins TRBV28 and TRBJ1-5, with D unclear. CDR1 is MDHEN and CDR2 is SYDVKM in the germline V gene. The V end lost 3 bases, the J end lost 7 bases, and 16 bases lay between the germline ends. CDR3 size: 15 residues. This chain's CDR3 is CASSFSTGFGQPQHF. DNA for the CDR3: TGTGCCAGCAGTTTTTCTACCGGCTTCGGGCAGCCCCAGCATTTT.

This chain uses TRBV18 with TRBJ1-2, with a tentative D call TRBD1 (5 bases). Germline V lookup: CDR1 KGHSH, CDR2 LQKENI. The CDR3 runs 16 residues. Trimming stripped 0 bases from V and 8 bases from J, with 19 bases between. The CDR3, as DNA: TGTGCCAGCTCACCACCGGCAGGGAAGGTCTTGGGCGGCTACACCTTC. Amino acid sequence: CASSPPAGKVLGGYTF.

CDR3 coding DNA: TGTGCCAGCAGCTCCGGAGGTAGTAGCCCCCTATATGGCTACACCTTC. It encodes CASSSGGSSPLYGYTF. This chain connects TRBV5-4 to TRBJ1-2; no firm D call. The V gene lost 3 bases and the J gene lost 5 bases, with 20 bases spanning the gap. This CDR3 comprises 16 residues. From germline, CDR1 is SGHNT and CDR2 YYREEE (reference sequence).

The V gene is TRBV3-1 (or the pseudogene TRBV3-2), the J gene TRBJ1-2; D is uncertain. V shed 3 bases and J shed 1 base, with 9 bases lying between them. The CDR3 is 14 amino acids. The V gene's germline CDR1 is LGHDT and CDR2 YNNKEL (reference sequence). Here the CDR3 reads CASSQAEVNYGYTF. As DNA, the CDR3 is TGTGCCAGCAGCCAGGCGGAGGTTAACTATGGCTACACCTTC.

The chain links TRBV30 to TRBJ2-3, with D maybe TRBD1 (5 bases). V was clipped by 1 base and J by 5 bases, with 10 bases between them. Germline V gene data show CDR1 as GTSNPN and CDR2 as SVGIG (reference sequence). This CDR3 comprises 13 residues. The CDR3 nucleotides are TGTGCCTGGAGTGGACAGTACGGAGATACGCAGTATTTT. This encodes CAWSGQYGDTQYF.

The chain employs TRBV6-2 or TRBV6-3 and TRBJ1-4; TRBD1 matches at 10 bases. Germline V gives CDR1 MNHEY, CDR2 SVGEGT. The CDR3 is 14 residues long. J was trimmed by 7 bases and V by 5 bases; bases with no gene match: 4. The chain's CDR3 is CASSTGQGSEKLFF. The DNA for the CDR3 is TGTGCCAGCAGTACGGGACAGGGGTCTGAAAAACTGTTTTTT.

This chain connects TRBV19 to TRBJ1-1; D unresolved. CDR1 and CDR2 (germline): LNHDA, SQIVND (reference sequence). The CDR3 is made up of 15 amino acids. Trimming left V 5 bases short and J 0 bases short, with 13 bases between. CDR3 bases: TGTGCCAGTAGTCCCCGAAGGATCATGAACACTGAAGCTTTCTTT. It specifies CASSPRRIMNTEAFF.

The chain joins TRBV5-6 to TRBJ1-1; D gene unclear. CDR1 and CDR2 (germline): SGHDT, YYEEEE. The V end lost 4 bases, the J end lost 8 bases, and 21 bases lay between the germline ends. This CDR3 is 15 amino acids long. The CDR3 region has the DNA TGTGCCAGCAGCCCATGGTTGGGTCTCGGCGAGGAAGCTTTCTTT. Translated, it gives CASSPWLGLGEEAFF.

V and J are TRBV29-1 and TRBJ1-1, with TRBD1 identical over 7 bases. Germline values: CDR1 SQVTM, CDR2 ANQGSEA. J gave up 0 bases and V 3 bases, and 10 bases lay outside the gene matches. This CDR3 has 16 residues. The CDR3 DNA reads TGCAGCGTTGATTGGGGTAGGGGGCCTATGAACACTGAAGCTTTCTTT. It encodes CSVDWGRGPMNTEAFF.

V gene TRBV7-7 combines with J gene TRBJ1-6; D uncertain. This CDR3 is built from 13 residues. The germline V gene encodes CDR1 SSHAT and CDR2 FNYEAQ (reference sequence). V was trimmed by 4 bases and J by 0 bases, leaving 1 base between them. CDR3 in DNA: TGTGCCAGCAGCTACTCCTATAATTCACCCCTCCACTTT. Protein sequence: CASSYSYNSPLHF. The full variable domain, its missing parts supplied by reference TRBV7-7 and TRBJ1-6, is GAGVSQSPRYKVTKRGQDVTLRCDPISSHATLYWYQQALGQGPEFLTYFNYEAQPDKSGLPSDRFSAERPEGSISTLTIQRTEQRDSAMYRCASSYSYNSPLHFGNGTRLTVT.

This chain connects TRBV7-2 to TRBJ2-1; 11 bases line up with TRBD2. Trimming at V came to 4 bases and at J to 10 bases, leaving 15 bases not matched to a gene. The CDR3 consists of 17 residues. Germline CDR1 is SGHTA and CDR2 is FQGNSA. The CDR3 sequence: CASSSGSGRAPANEQFF. For the CDR3, the DNA is TGTGCCAGCAGCTCTGGTAGCGGGAGGGCCCCAGCCAACGAGCAGTTCTTC.

V and J are TRBV10-3 and TRBJ2-7, with D perhaps assigned TRBD1 or TRBD2 (5 bases each). Germline CDR1 is ENHRY and CDR2 is SYGVKD. CDR3 size: 15 residues. V was pared by 8 bases and J by 2 bases, with 19 bases between. CDR3 bases: TGTGCCATCCGGCTGGGGAGTAAGGACACCTACGAGCAGTACTTC. This translates into CAIRLGSKDTYEQYF.

The CDR3 bases are TGTGCCAGCAGCAATACAGGGACAGATACGCAGTATTTT. Translation gives CASSNTGTDTQYF. This sequence joins TRBV6-2 or TRBV6-3 and TRBJ2-3, with D possibly TRBD1 on 6 matching bases. CDR1 and CDR2 (germline): MNHEY, SVGEGT. The CDR3 is 13 residues long. The V end was cut by 6 bases, the J end by 3 bases, with 10 bases between.

The chain recombines TRBV11-3 with TRBJ1-1, with 7 bases that match TRBD1. Germline CDR1 SGHNT, CDR2 YENEEA. Trimming removed 1 base from V and 11 bases from J; junction bases left unmatched: 7. The CDR3 sequence is 13 residues long. The CDR3 loop reads CASSLAPTGVAFF. CDR3 DNA: TGTGCCAGCAGCTTAGCACCAACAGGGGTGGCTTTCTTT.

The V gene is TRBV5-8, the J gene TRBJ1-2; TRBD1 matches at 7 bases. V gave up 0 bases and J gave up 7 bases; unmatched junction bases: 9. This CDR3 comprises 15 residues. Germline V CDR1 and CDR2: SGHTS, YDEGEE. DNA of the CDR3: TGTGCCAGCAGCTTGGTAGGCGACAGGGTGGTTGGCTACACCTTC. This gives the protein CASSLVGDRVVGYTF. Based on the CDR3 plus reference TRBV5-8 and TRBJ1-2, the full variable domain is EAGVTQSPTHLIKTRGQQATLRCSPISGHTSVYWYQQALGLGLQFLLWYDEGEERNRGNFPPRFSGRQFPNYSSELNVNALELEDSALYLCASSLVGDRVVGYTFGSGTRLTVV.

The genes are TRBV30 and TRBJ1-1; D is uncertain. The CDR3 extends over 17 amino acids. The germline CDR1 and CDR2 sequences are GTSNPN and SVGIG (reference sequence). V lost 0 bases, J lost 0 bases, and 17 bases lay in between. The CDR3 DNA is TGTGCCTGGAGTGTAGCTGGTCGCAGAGTTTTGAACACTGAAGCTTTCTTT. Encoded protein: CAWSVAGRRVLNTEAFF. Supplemented by reference TRBV30 and TRBJ1-1, the full variable domain reads SQTIHQWPATLVQPVGSPLSLECTVEGTSNPNLYWYRQAAGRGLQLLFYSVGIGQISSEVPQNLSASRPQDRQFILSSKKLLLSDSGFYLCAWSVAGRRVLNTEAFFGQGTRLTVV.

The rearrangement joins TRBV27 to TRBJ2-2; TRBD2 aligns across 12 bases. CDR1 is MNHEY and CDR2 is SMNVEV in the germline V gene (reference sequence). V lost 5 bases, J lost 4 bases, and 5 bases stayed unmatched. The CDR3 is 16 residues long. Here the CDR3 reads CASSPLAGGSTGELFF. CDR3 coding DNA: TGTGCCAGCAGTCCTCTAGCGGGAGGGTCCACCGGGGAGCTGTTTTTT.

The chain combines TRBV7-9 with TRBJ1-2; D might be TRBD1 (5 bases). This CDR3 has 14 amino acids. Germline loops: CDR1 SEHNR, CDR2 FQNEAQ (reference sequence). With 6 bases removed from V and 5 bases from J, the gap between germline ends came to 16 bases. The CDR3 region has the DNA TGTGCCAGCAGTTCCAGGACGGGACGGTATGGCTACACCTTC. Translated: CASSSRTGRYGYTF.